This T cell receptor (beta chain) was sequenced for a study of response to subunit inactivated influenza vaccine. Study results and limitations: Each seasonal influenza vaccination, the authors suggested, recruits few new T cells.

TCRdb redid the calling of the RT-PCR reads with MiXCR, one entry per CDR3 protein. The table shows around 760,000 distinct CDR3 sequences, with 14% occurring only once. On this clonotype itself: Its antigen is not known.

The CDR3 sequence is 14 residues long. The V gene's germline CDR1 is LGHDT and CDR2 YNNKEL (reference sequence). The ends lost 5 bases at V and 7 bases at J; junction bases unmatched: 6. The input for sequencing was PBMCs from blood, taken about 14 days before vaccination. The sequence was collected from a man between 45 and 60 years old who received an inactivated influenza vaccine. This chain connects TRBV3-1 to TRBJ1-4, with 8 nucleotides matching TRBD1. CDR3 residues: CASSGTGKGEKLFF. The CDR3 DNA reads as TGTGCCAGCAGCGGGACAGGAAAAGGTGAAAAACTGTTTTTT.